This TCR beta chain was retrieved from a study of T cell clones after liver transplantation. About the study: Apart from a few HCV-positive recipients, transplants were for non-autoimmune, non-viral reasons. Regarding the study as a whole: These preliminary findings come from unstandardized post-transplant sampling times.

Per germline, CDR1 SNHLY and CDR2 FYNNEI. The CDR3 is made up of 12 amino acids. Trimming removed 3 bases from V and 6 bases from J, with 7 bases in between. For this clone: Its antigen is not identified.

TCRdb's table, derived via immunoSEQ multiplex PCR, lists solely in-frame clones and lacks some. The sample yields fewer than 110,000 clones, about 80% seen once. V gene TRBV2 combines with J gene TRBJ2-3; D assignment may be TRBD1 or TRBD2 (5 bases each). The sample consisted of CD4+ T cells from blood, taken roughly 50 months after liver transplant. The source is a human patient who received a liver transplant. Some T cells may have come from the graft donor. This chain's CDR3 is CASSEGTDTQYF. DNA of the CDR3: TGTGCCAGCAGTGAGGGGACCGATACGCAGTATTTT.